One sample yielded the 10 T cell receptor beta chains listed below, sequenced in a study of blood T cells in healthy people across ages (dated by TCRdb to between 2015 and 2017). The library was made by 5' RACE. The instrument given in TCRdb is Illumina HiSeq 2500. A second roughly 7 to 11 cycle PCR used a sample-barcoded 5' primer and a J-beta primer mix. Using fastp at Q25 and MiXCR, TCRdb reprocessed the public reads and kept productive beta chains. Rows are combined by CDR3 protein, so each entry shows the most common genes and DNA. The sample yields some 780,000 distinct CDR3 sequences; 45% to 70% were counted once. The ten largest clones represent roughly 26% of the sample. Sequenced: blood. The receptors derive from a man aged 40-55 years in good health.

The rearrangement links TRBV11-2 to TRBJ2-7, with D possibly matching TRBD2 (7 bases). CDR1 is SGHAT, CDR2 FQNNGV, per germline. The V end was cut by 6 bases, the J end by 7 bases, with 22 bases between. The CDR3 length is 15 residues. The CDR3 DNA sequence: TGTGCCAGCAGTCAACCGGGACGGGGGGACAATGAGCAGTACTTC. The encoded protein is CASSQPGRGDNEQYF.

The V and J genes are TRBV4-1 and TRBJ1-2, with 8 bases lining up with TRBD1. J was trimmed by 2 bases and V by 1 base; bases with no gene match: 3. Germline CDR1 reads MGHRA; CDR2 reads YSYEKL. This CDR3 spans 15 amino acids. The CDR3 spells CASSQGRGLNYGYTF. CDR3 nucleotide sequence: TGCGCCAGCAGCCAAGGCAGGGGGCTGAACTATGGCTACACCTTC.

J is TRBJ1-2 and V is TRBV10-3; D may be TRBD1 (5 bases). The ends were cut back, 4 bases at V and 0 bases at J, with 15 bases in the middle. CDR1 ENHRY and CDR2 SYGVKD come from the germline V gene. The CDR3 covers 16 residues. This CDR3 reads CAISGRDGRANYGYTF. The CDR3 DNA sequence: TGTGCCATCAGTGGGAGGGACGGGAGAGCTAACTATGGCTACACCTTC.

J is TRBJ2-1 and V is TRBV4-3; a possible D gene is TRBD2 (5 bases). This CDR3 spans 14 amino acids. Germline-derived CDR1 and CDR2 are LGHNA and YSLEER. V was pared by 3 bases and J by 5 bases, with 11 bases between. In nucleotides, the CDR3 is TGCGCCAGCAGCCAGGACTTTAGGGACAATGAGCAGTTCTTC. Translated: CASSQDFRDNEQFF.

This chain links TRBV7-2 with TRBJ2-3, with 9 bases that match TRBD2. V was pared by 6 bases and J by 5 bases, with 12 bases of the junction left unmatched. CDR3 length: 16 amino acids. CDR1 SGHTA and CDR2 FQGNSA come from the germline V gene. CDR3 nucleotide sequence: TGTGCCAGCAGTATAGGGGCGGGAGGGCCAATAGATACGCAGTATTTT. This encodes CASSIGAGGPIDTQYF.

V and J are TRBV20-1 and TRBJ2-4; D may be TRBD1 or TRBD2 (5 bases each). The tail of the sequence fits TRBJ2-7 better, so the J call may be wrong. Looked up from germline, CDR1 is DFQATT and CDR2 is SNEGSKA (reference sequence). The CDR3 consists of 14 residues. CDR3 in amino acids: CSASDTGTGYEQYF. The CDR3 DNA follows: TGCAGTGCTAGTGATACCGGGACGGGCTACGAGCAGTACTTC.

This chain links TRBV27 with TRBJ2-7, with TRBD1 identical over 8 bases. This CDR3 has 15 amino acids. Trimming cost V 6 bases and J 0 bases; bases outside gene matches: 7. Germline V gene lookup returns CDR1 MNHEY and CDR2 SMNVEV (reference sequence). CDR3: CASSLTGAVSYEQYF. The CDR3 DNA follows: TGTGCCAGCAGCTTGACAGGGGCGGTCTCCTACGAGCAGTACTTC.

The chain links TRBV14 to TRBJ1-3; D remains unclear. Germline CDR1 SGHDN, CDR2 FVKESK. CDR3 size: 13 residues. V lost 4 bases to trimming and J lost 2 bases, with 6 bases between them. The CDR3 DNA sequence: TGTGCCAGCAGCCGGGGAGCTGGAAACACCATATATTTT. This codes for CASSRGAGNTIYF. Full variable domain (rest looked up from reference TRBV14 and TRBJ1-3): EAGVTQFPSHSVIEKGQTVTLRCDPISGHDNLYWYRRVMGKEIKFLLHFVKESKQDESGMPNNRFLAERTGGTYSTLKVQPAELEDSGVYFCASSRGAGNTIYFGEGSWLTVV.

The rearrangement links TRBV5-1 to TRBJ2-2, with TRBD2 matching over 10 bases. V trimming: 0 bases; J trimming: 2 bases; junction bases outside the gene matches: 4. Germline values: CDR1 SGHRS, CDR2 YFSETQ. CDR3 length: 17 amino acids. The CDR3 reads CASSLASGSLNTGELFF. DNA of the CDR3: TGCGCCAGCAGCTTGGCTAGCGGGAGTCTCAACACCGGGGAGCTGTTTTTT.

The DNA of the CDR3 is TGTGCCAGCAGTTTAGGGGATTTCGAGCAGTACTTC. Protein product: CASSLGDFEQYF. The chain carries TRBV12-3 or TRBV12-4 and TRBJ2-7; D is uncertain. CDR3 length equals 12 residues. The germline V and J ends were trimmed by 1 base and 6 bases, with 7 bases remaining between them.